What follows is one TCR beta chain and its context. These data belong to a study of T cell changes during pregnancy in multiple sclerosis. Trimming cost V 2 bases and J 3 bases, with 17 bases left between them. The CDR3 is 17 residues long. Looked up from germline, CDR1 is MNHNS and CDR2 is SASEGT. The table came from immunoSEQ multiplex PCR; TCRdb's copy has only in-frame clones and leaves some out. The repertoire holds about 60,000 clones, with 90% as singletons. Specimen: peripheral blood, collected in the second trimester of pregnancy. The clonotype was recovered from a female donor in good health, enrolled as a control in a pregnancy study. V gene TRBV6-1 combines with J gene TRBJ1-5; D perhaps matches TRBD1 (6 bases). The CDR3 DNA reads TGTGCCAGCAGTGAATGGGAGTCAGGGGCGTACAATCAGCCCCAGCATTTT. Protein product: CASSEWESGAYNQPQHF.